This T cell receptor (beta chain) is from a study of CD4 T cells in relation to SARS-CoV-2 and coronaviruses. Repertoires were generated with immunoSEQ multiplex PCR, while TCRdb's copy carries only in-frame clones and drops some. The sample carries some 65,000 clones, approximately 87% recorded once. CDR1 and CDR2 (germline): LGHDT, YNNKEL (reference sequence). V was clipped by 0 bases and J by 2 bases; unmatched bases: 1. The length of the CDR3 is 14 residues. Unexposed donor CD4+ T cells date from about 2011-2018, before the COVID-19 pandemic. The sequence derives from a human donor in good health. Specimen: memory CD4+ T cells from PBMCs. The V gene is TRBV3-1 (or the pseudogene TRBV3-2), the J gene TRBJ2-7; 7 bases agree with TRBD2. The CDR3 loop reads CASSQDGGTYEQYF. Written as DNA, the CDR3 is TGTGCCAGCAGCCAAGACGGGGGGACCTACGAGCAGTACTTC.